Following are 19 T cell receptor beta chains from one sample sequenced in a study of cytomegalovirus exposure and HLA in healthy donors. The PCR employed 60 Vbeta primers together with 13 Jbeta primers. The assay was immunoSEQ multiplex PCR, and TCRdb's table has in-frame clones only and misses some. The table includes 150,000 to 200,000 clones, 75% to 85% detected once. Sequenced input: PBMCs. The receptors shown here come from a woman between 50 and 59 years old in good health and CMV-seropositive.

The chain links TRBV2 to TRBJ1-4; unclear D gene. The V end was cut by 8 bases, the J end by 5 bases, with 21 bases between. The length of the CDR3 is 16 residues. Germline CDR1 SNHLY, CDR2 FYNNEI. The CDR3 bases are TGTGCCAGCGGAGAAGTGAGTGGCAGGCAAAATGAAAAACTGTTTTTT. Translating gives CASGEVSGRQNEKLFF.

To note about this clone: The sample holds other DNA sequences that translate to the same CDR3. V gene TRBV11-2 combines with J gene TRBJ2-1; 8 nucleotides match TRBD2. This CDR3 comprises 16 residues. Germline V lookup: CDR1 SGHAT, CDR2 FQNNGV. V lost 3 bases and J lost 4; bases outside the gene matches: 8. CDR3 nucleotide sequence: TGTGCCAGCAGCTTGGGGGCGAGCGGGGGTTACAATGAGCAGTTCTTC. Protein product: CASSLGASGGYNEQFF.

As to this clone: This same CDR3 is encoded by further DNA sequences in the sample. The rearrangement uses TRBV30 and TRBJ2-7; D possibly corresponds to TRBD1 (6 bases). Germline V gives CDR1 GTSNPN, CDR2 SVGIG (reference sequence). This CDR3 region has 12 residues. V lost 0 bases, J lost 3 bases, and 6 bases lay in between. The CDR3 nucleotides read TGTGCCTGGAGTGTACAGGGCTACGAGCAGTACTTC. Translation: CAWSVQGYEQYF.

V and J are TRBV11-2 and TRBJ2-7; D is perhaps TRBD2 (5 bases). This CDR3 region has 14 residues. CDR1 and CDR2 (germline): SGHAT, FQNNGV. Trimming removed 5 bases from V and 3 bases from J, with 14 bases in between. This CDR3 reads CASSQERESYEQYF. CDR3 DNA sequence: TGTGCCAGCAGCCAAGAGAGGGAAAGCTACGAGCAGTACTTC.

The rearrangement links TRBV19 to TRBJ1-5, with D possibly TRBD1 on 6 matching bases. Deletions cut 10 bases from V and 3 bases from J, with 13 bases between. The CDR3 has 13 residues. CDR1 is LNHDA and CDR2 is SQIVND in the germline V gene (reference sequence). The CDR3 DNA sequence: TGTGCCATTTCAGACAGGTTCAATCAGCCCCAGCATTTT. Residues: CAISDRFNQPQHF.

The V and J genes are TRBV4-2 and TRBJ2-5, with a weak D call TRBD2 (6 bases). This CDR3 region has 14 residues. V lost 4 bases, J lost 1 base, and 10 bases lay in between. The germline gives CDR1 LGHNA, CDR2 YNFKEQ. Written as DNA, the CDR3 is TGTGCCAGCAGCCCTAGAGCGGGCCAAGAGACCCAGTACTTC. It encodes CASSPRAGQETQYF.

The gene calls are TRBV10-1 and TRBJ1-1; TRBD1 agrees at 7 bases. Germline V lookup: CDR1 WNHNN, CDR2 SYGVQD (reference sequence). V dropped 4 bases and J dropped 0; count of bases not matched to a gene: 2. This CDR3 has 14 residues. As DNA, the CDR3 is TGCGCCAGCAGTGGGGGACAGTTGAACACTGAAGCTTTCTTT. Protein product: CASSGGQLNTEAFF.

The chain recombines TRBV7-8 with TRBJ2-5, with 8 bases that match TRBD2. Germline assignment: CDR1 SGHVS and CDR2 FQNEAQ. The junction had 8 bases not matched to a gene; V was cut back by 2 bases and J by 3 bases. The CDR3 totals 16 residues. CDR3 bases: TGTGCCAGCAGCTTATTGAGCGGGGGTCAAGAAGAGACCCAGTACTTC. Amino acids: CASSLLSGGQEETQYF.

The chain links TRBV7-2 to TRBJ2-2; D remains unclear. The CDR3 contains 14 residues. The V gene's germline CDR1 is SGHTA and CDR2 FQGNSA. V was clipped by 7 bases and J by 0 bases, with 9 bases between them. The CDR3 spells CASTERPNTGELFF. CDR3 in DNA: TGTGCCAGCACGGAGCGACCGAACACCGGGGAGCTGTTTTTT.

The J gene is TRBJ2-4, the V gene TRBV6-6; 9 bases are a match to TRBD1. V trimming: 5 bases; J trimming: 8 bases; junction bases outside the gene matches: 4. CDR3 length equals 13 residues. The germline V gene has CDR1 MNHNY and CDR2 SVGAGI (reference sequence). The CDR3 bases are TGTGCCAGCAGTCGACAGGGGGAAGACATTCAGTACTTC. Amino acid sequence: CASSRQGEDIQYF.

The chain recombines TRBV7-6 with TRBJ1-6; 7 bases map to TRBD1. Trimming took 1 base from V and 7 from J; bases not matched to a gene: 4. The germline V gene encodes CDR1 SGHVS and CDR2 FNYEAQ. The CDR3 spans 15 residues. CDR3 coding DNA: TGTGCCAGCAGCTTAGTTGCGACAGGGAATTCACCCCTCCACTTT. Protein sequence: CASSLVATGNSPLHF.

V usage is TRBV18 and J usage is TRBJ2-2; 10 bases align to TRBD2. V lost 1 base and J lost 1; bases outside the gene matches: 9. Germline-derived CDR1 and CDR2 are KGHSH and LQKENI. The CDR3 consists of 19 residues. DNA for the CDR3: TGTGCCAGCTCACCACTCCTAATTAGCGGGGGGCTGAACACCGGGGAGCTGTTTTTT. The encoded protein is CASSPLLISGGLNTGELFF.

V gene TRBV2 combines with J gene TRBJ1-1; TRBD1 matches at 7 bases. The CDR3 length is 13 residues. Germline CDR1 is SNHLY and CDR2 is FYNNEI. J was trimmed by 5 bases and V by 8 bases; bases with no gene match: 8. The CDR3 reads CASGRTGETEAFF. In nucleotides, the CDR3 is TGTGCCAGCGGGCGCACAGGGGAGACTGAAGCTTTCTTT.

The chain employs TRBV7-9 and TRBJ1-6; 7 positions agree with TRBD1. The CDR3 spans 14 residues. Looked up from germline, CDR1 is SEHNR and CDR2 is FQNEAQ (reference sequence). Losses at the gene ends were 5 bases for V and 8 bases for J; bases not matched to a gene: 6. CDR3 protein: CASSQGQSDSPLHF. Here the CDR3 DNA reads TGTGCCAGCAGCCAGGGACAGAGCGATTCACCCCTCCACTTT.

V usage is TRBV19 and J usage is TRBJ1-2, with TRBD1 matching 9 bases. The J segment lost 3 bases and the V segment lost 5 bases, leaving 7 bases of the junction unmatched. Germline-derived CDR1 and CDR2 are LNHDA and SQIVND (reference sequence). This CDR3 is built from 15 residues. CDR3 DNA sequence: TGTGCCAGTAGTGCAATACAGGGGGCCGACTATGGCTACACCTTC. It is translated as CASSAIQGADYGYTF.

V and J are TRBV27 and TRBJ1-2; D may be TRBD1 (5 bases). The V end lost 7 bases, the J end lost 5 bases, and 14 bases lay between the germline ends. Germline V lookup: CDR1 MNHEY, CDR2 SMNVEV (reference sequence). This CDR3 comprises 13 residues. CDR3 in amino acids: CASTTAPGYGYTF. The CDR3 DNA reads TGTGCCAGCACGACAGCGCCCGGTTATGGCTACACCTTC.

The chain employs TRBV12-2 and TRBJ2-3; the tabulated D call, TRBD2, remains unverified against the DNA. TRBV12-2 has pseudogene status. CDR3 length: 15 residues. CDR3 amino acids: CASRHIASRADTQYF. The CDR3 nucleotides are TGTGCAAGTCGCCACATAGCTAGCCGGGCAGATACGCAGTATTTT.

The chain recombines TRBV9 with TRBJ1-3; D is perhaps TRBD1 (5 bases). With 2 bases removed from V and 4 bases from J, the gap between germline ends came to 7 bases. The germline V gene encodes CDR1 SGDLS and CDR2 YYNGEE. The CDR3 extends over 13 amino acids. This CDR3 is CASSVTDGNTIYF. CDR3 nucleotide sequence: TGTGCCAGCAGCGTGACAGACGGAAACACCATATATTTT.

This chain uses TRBV15 with TRBJ1-5; D remains unclear. Looked up from germline, CDR1 is LNHNV and CDR2 is YYDKDF (reference sequence). The CDR3 is made up of 13 amino acids. The V end lost 8 bases, the J end lost 5 bases, and 13 bases lay between the germline ends. The DNA of the CDR3 is TGTGCCACCGCCGGGAGCTTAGATCAGCCCCAGCATTTT. Translation gives CATAGSLDQPQHF.